This T cell receptor beta chain originates from a study of somatic mutations in cytotoxic T cells in rheumatoid arthritis. Study at large: Patient blood (under 33 ml EDTA) was taken immediately after diagnosis and before treatment.

General study points: Nobody had found out which antigens the expanded CD8+ clones targeted. Slight TRBV07 underrepresentation in rheumatoid arthritis patients went unadjusted for multiple comparisons. Rheumatoid arthritis patients were compared with age-matched healthy controls, and their CD8+ T-cell clonality did not differ significantly.

On this clone itself: Its antigen is not identified.

Per germline, CDR1 SGHNT and CDR2 YYREEE (reference sequence). This CDR3 is 13 amino acids long. V was clipped by 9 bases and J by 5 bases, with 15 bases between them. Produced via immunoSEQ multiplex PCR; TCRdb's table is partial and in-frame only. The sample has some 30,000 clones, around nine tenths seen once. This chain uses TRBV5-4 with TRBJ2-4; D gene unclear. Sequenced material: CD8+ T cells sorted from blood. The sequence was obtained from an adult with rheumatoid arthritis. In DNA form, the CDR3 reads TGTGCCACCATCGGCGATTTGGAAAACATTCAGTACTTC. This gives the protein CATIGDLENIQYF.